These 9 T cell receptor beta chains were sequenced from one sample in a study of cytomegalovirus exposure and HLA in healthy donors. It was with 60 Vbeta and 13 Jbeta primers that the PCR ran. Clones were sequenced by immunoSEQ multiplex PCR, and TCRdb holds only the in-frame ones, with some missing. This sample has over 85,000 clones, with roughly 80% found just once. The sample was PBMCs. The receptors were sampled from a man in his forties in good health and CMV-seronegative.

The rearrangement links TRBV28 to TRBJ1-4; tentative D call: TRBD1 (5 bases). Germline V CDR1 and CDR2: MDHEN, SYDVKM. The CDR3 consists of 16 residues. V dropped 5 bases and J dropped 7 bases, with 20 bases sitting between them. The CDR3 bases are TGTGCCAGCAGTCCTTCCGTAGGGGTAAGGGTTGAAAAACTGTTTTTT. Its protein product is CASSPSVGVRVEKLFF.

This chain connects TRBV6-1 to TRBJ1-5, with 8 positions matching TRBD1. This CDR3 comprises 15 residues. Losses at the gene ends were 6 bases for V and 3 bases for J; bases not matched to a gene: 7. Germline loops: CDR1 MNHNS, CDR2 SASEGT. DNA for the CDR3: TGTGCCAGCAGCCACGGACAGGGAACCAATCAGCCCCAGCATTTT. Protein: CASSHGQGTNQPQHF.

This clone showed up just once. The CDR3 nucleotides are TGTGCCAGCAGTTTCTTTGCTAGCGGGAGCCTTCCCAACGTCCTGACTTTC. Translation: CASSFFASGSLPNVLTF. The gene calls are TRBV27 and TRBJ2-6; 10 nucleotides line up with TRBD2. CDR1 and CDR2 (germline): MNHEY, SMNVEV (reference sequence). J lost 8 bases, V lost 3 bases, and 10 bases had no gene match. The CDR3 is 17 amino acids.

The chain joins TRBV4-2 to TRBJ1-5; D uncertain. V lost 3 bases, J lost 4 bases, and 10 bases lay in between. The length of the CDR3 is 14 residues. Germline V CDR1 and CDR2: LGHNA, YNFKEQ. The CDR3 region is CASSHPGSNQPQHF. DNA for the CDR3: TGTGCCAGCAGCCACCCGGGGTCGAATCAGCCCCAGCATTTT.

The rearrangement uses TRBV25-1 and TRBJ1-6; a possible D gene is TRBD1 (6 bases). The germline V gene has CDR1 MGHDK and CDR2 SYGVNS. The CDR3 is made up of 15 amino acids. The CDR3 sequence: CVPLPITGRNSPLHF. In DNA, the CDR3 is TGTGTACCACTCCCGATCACAGGGCGTAATTCACCCCTCCACTTT.

The chain joins TRBV9 to TRBJ2-1, with unresolved D. Trimming shortened V by 3 bases and J by 6 bases, and 7 bases separated the two germline ends. There are 12 residues in the CDR3. The germline V gene has CDR1 SGDLS and CDR2 YYNGEE. CDR3 sequence (DNA): TGTGCCAGCAGCGGTGGCCTCAATGAGCAGTTCTTC. It codes for CASSGGLNEQFF.

The chain employs TRBV29-1 and TRBJ2-5; D is perhaps TRBD2 (5 bases). This CDR3 has 13 amino acids. Germline assignment: CDR1 SQVTM and CDR2 ANQGSEA. The V and J ends lost 7 bases and 1 base respectively, with 13 bases between them. The DNA of the CDR3 is TGCAGCGCTTCCCCGGGGTCCCAAGAGACCCAGTACTTC. Its translation is CSASPGSQETQYF.

The chain uses TRBV19 and TRBJ2-1; 8 nucleotides match TRBD2. Germline V gene lookup returns CDR1 LNHDA and CDR2 SQIVND (reference sequence). The CDR3 is 14 amino acids. Trimming removed 7 bases from V and 7 bases from J; junction bases left unmatched: 9. The chain's CDR3 is CASMGSGAWNEQFF. The CDR3 DNA reads TGTGCCAGTATGGGTAGCGGGGCTTGGAATGAGCAGTTCTTC.

The gene calls are TRBV5-4 and TRBJ2-3, with 8 positions matching TRBD1. Germline V lookup: CDR1 SGHNT, CDR2 YYREEE (reference sequence). The CDR3 consists of 17 residues. V trimming: 3 bases; J trimming: 0 bases; junction bases outside the gene matches: 9. CDR3 loop: CASSWDRRPSSTDTQYF. The CDR3 region has the DNA TGTGCCAGCAGCTGGGACAGGAGACCCTCTAGCACAGATACGCAGTATTTT.